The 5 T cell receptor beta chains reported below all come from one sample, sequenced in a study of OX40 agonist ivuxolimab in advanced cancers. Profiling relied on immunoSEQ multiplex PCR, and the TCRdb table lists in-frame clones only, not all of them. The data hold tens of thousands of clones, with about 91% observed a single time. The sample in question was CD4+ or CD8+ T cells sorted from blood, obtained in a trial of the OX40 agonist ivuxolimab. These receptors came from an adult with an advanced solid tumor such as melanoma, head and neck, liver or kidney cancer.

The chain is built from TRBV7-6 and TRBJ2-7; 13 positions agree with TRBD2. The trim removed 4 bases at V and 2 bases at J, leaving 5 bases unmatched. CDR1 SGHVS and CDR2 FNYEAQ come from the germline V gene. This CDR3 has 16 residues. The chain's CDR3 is CASSSRLAGGPYEQYF. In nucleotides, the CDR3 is TGTGCCAGCAGCTCCCGACTAGCGGGAGGCCCCTACGAGCAGTACTTC.

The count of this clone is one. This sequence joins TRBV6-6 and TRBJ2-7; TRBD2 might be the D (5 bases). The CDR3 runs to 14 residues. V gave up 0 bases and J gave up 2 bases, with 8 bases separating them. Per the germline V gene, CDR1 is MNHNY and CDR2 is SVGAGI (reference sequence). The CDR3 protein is CASSYSREPYEQYF. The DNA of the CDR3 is TGTGCCAGCAGTTACTCGAGGGAACCCTACGAGCAGTACTTC.

CDR3 DNA: TGTGCCAGCAGCTTTTCCGGGACTAGAGCCTACGAGCAGTACTTC. This gives the protein CASSFSGTRAYEQYF. The J gene is TRBJ2-7, the V gene TRBV7-9; 8 bases agree with TRBD2. The V gene's germline CDR1 is SEHNR and CDR2 FQNEAQ (reference sequence). The CDR3 has 15 amino acids. The trim removed 3 bases at V and 2 bases at J, leaving 6 bases unmatched.

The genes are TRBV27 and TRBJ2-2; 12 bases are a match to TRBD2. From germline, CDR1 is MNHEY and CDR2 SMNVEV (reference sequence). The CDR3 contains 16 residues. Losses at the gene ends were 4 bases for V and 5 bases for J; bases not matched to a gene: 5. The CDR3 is CASSSSGGAGTGELFF. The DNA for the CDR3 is TGTGCCAGCAGTTCTAGCGGGGGGGCCGGTACCGGGGAGCTGTTTTTT.

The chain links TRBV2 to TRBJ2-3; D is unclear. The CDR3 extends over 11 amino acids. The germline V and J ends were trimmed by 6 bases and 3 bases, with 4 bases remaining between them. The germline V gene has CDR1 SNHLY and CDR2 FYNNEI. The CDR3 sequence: CASSRTDTQYF. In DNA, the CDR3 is TGTGCCAGCAGCCGGACAGATACGCAGTATTTT.